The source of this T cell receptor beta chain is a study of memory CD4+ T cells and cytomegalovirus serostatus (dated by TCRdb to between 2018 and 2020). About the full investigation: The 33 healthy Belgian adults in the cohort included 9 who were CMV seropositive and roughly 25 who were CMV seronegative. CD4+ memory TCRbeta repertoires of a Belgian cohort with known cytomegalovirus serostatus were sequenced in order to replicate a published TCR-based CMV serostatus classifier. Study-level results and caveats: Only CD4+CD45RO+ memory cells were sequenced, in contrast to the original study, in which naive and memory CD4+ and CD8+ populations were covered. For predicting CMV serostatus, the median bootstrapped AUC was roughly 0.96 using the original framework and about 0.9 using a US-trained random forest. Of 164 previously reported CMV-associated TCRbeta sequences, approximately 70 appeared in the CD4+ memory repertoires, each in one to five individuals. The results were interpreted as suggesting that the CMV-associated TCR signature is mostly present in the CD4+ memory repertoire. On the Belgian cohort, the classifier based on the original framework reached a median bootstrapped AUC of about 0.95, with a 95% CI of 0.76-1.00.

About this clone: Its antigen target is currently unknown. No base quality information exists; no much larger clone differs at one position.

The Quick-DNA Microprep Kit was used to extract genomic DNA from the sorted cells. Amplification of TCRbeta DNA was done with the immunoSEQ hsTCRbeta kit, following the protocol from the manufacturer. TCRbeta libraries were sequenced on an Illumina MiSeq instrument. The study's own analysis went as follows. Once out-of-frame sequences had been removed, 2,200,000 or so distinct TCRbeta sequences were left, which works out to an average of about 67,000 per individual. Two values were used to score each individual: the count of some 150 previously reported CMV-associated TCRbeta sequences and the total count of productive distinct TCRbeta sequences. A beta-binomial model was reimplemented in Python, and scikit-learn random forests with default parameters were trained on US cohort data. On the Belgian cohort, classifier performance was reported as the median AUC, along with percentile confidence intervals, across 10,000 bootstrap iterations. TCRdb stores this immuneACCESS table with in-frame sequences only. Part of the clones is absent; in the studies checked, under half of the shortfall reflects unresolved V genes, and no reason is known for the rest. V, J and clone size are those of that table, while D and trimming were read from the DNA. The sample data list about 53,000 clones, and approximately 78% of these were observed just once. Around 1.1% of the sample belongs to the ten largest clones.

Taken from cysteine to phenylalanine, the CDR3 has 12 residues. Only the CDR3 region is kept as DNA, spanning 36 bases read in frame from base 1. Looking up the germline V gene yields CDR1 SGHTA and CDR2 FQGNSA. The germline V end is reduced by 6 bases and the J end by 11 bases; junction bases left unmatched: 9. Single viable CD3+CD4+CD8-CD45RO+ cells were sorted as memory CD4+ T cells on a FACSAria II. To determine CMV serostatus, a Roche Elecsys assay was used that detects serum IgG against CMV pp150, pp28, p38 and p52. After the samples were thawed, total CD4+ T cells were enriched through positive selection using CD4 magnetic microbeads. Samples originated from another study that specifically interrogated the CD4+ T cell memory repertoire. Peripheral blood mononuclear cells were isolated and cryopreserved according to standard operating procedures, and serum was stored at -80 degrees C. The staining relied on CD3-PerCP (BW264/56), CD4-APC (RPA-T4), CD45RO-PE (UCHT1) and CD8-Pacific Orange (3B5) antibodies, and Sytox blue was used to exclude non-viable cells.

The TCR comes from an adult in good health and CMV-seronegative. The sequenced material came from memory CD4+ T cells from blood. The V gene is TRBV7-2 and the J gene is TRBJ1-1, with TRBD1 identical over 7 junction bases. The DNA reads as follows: TGTGCCAGCAGTCACACATGGACAGGTGCTTTCTTT. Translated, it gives CASSHTWTGAFF.